This passage covers 25 T cell receptor beta chains from one sample sequenced in a study of blood T cell repertoires in COVID-19. Produced via immunoSEQ multiplex PCR; TCRdb's table is partial and in-frame only. Of 150,000 to 200,000 clones in the sample, 75% to 90% are singletons; the top ten hold around 7.3%. Sequencing was done on a sample of peripheral blood. These receptors came from a woman in her 70s with COVID-19, enrolled during active disease.

The chain employs TRBV4-3 and TRBJ2-1; D ambiguous. Trimming stripped 0 bases from V and 9 bases from J, with 9 bases between. This CDR3 has 13 residues. Germline values: CDR1 LGHNA, CDR2 YSLEER. The CDR3 DNA is TGCGCCAGCAGCCAAGAACTAATAACTGAGCAGTTCTTC. This codes for CASSQELITEQFF.

This chain connects TRBV19 to TRBJ1-1, with D tentatively TRBD1 (5 bases). This CDR3 is built from 16 residues. The V end was cut by 6 bases, the J end by 1 base, with 18 bases between. Germline V lookup: CDR1 LNHDA, CDR2 SQIVND (reference sequence). The CDR3 DNA follows: TGTGCCAGTAGGTGGGGGGTGGCAGAGAAGAACACTGAAGCTTTCTTT. Translation: CASRWGVAEKNTEAFF.

This clone was counted a few times. This chain's CDR3 is CSVQGGQNIQYF. CDR3 DNA sequence: TGCAGCGTACAGGGTGGGCAAAACATTCAGTACTTC. The chain couples TRBV29-1 to TRBJ2-4; D might be TRBD1 (6 bases). The CDR3 extends over 12 amino acids. Trimming took 6 bases from V and 5 from J, leaving 11 bases between them. Germline V lookup: CDR1 SQVTM, CDR2 ANQGSEA.

The J gene is TRBJ1-1, the V gene TRBV27; D not resolved. Trimming took off 3 bases at V and 0 bases at J, with 14 bases between the two ends. Germline CDR1 reads MNHEY; CDR2 reads SMNVEV (reference sequence). This CDR3 comprises 16 residues. The CDR3 DNA sequence: TGTGCCAGCAGTTTCAATGGCCAGATGATGAACACTGAAGCTTTCTTT. Its protein is CASSFNGQMMNTEAFF.

About this clone itself: The sample carries other DNA sequences with the same CDR3. The rearrangement uses TRBV20-1 and TRBJ2-1; no firm D call. This CDR3 contains 10 residues. V lost 6 bases to trimming and J lost 6 bases, with 6 bases between them. Germline CDR1 and CDR2: DFQATT and SNEGSKA (reference sequence). The CDR3 is CSAMRNEQFF. Here the CDR3 DNA reads TGCAGTGCCATGCGCAATGAGCAGTTCTTC.

This chain joins TRBV15 and TRBJ2-1; TRBD2 matches at 14 bases. The CDR3 contains 16 residues. V was clipped by 1 base and J by 9 bases; unmatched bases: 5. CDR1 is LNHNV and CDR2 is YYDKDF in the germline V gene (reference sequence). For the CDR3, the DNA is TGTGCCACCAGCAGAGGGGGGACTAGCGGGAGAAGTGAGCAGTTCTTC. Its protein is CATSRGGTSGRSEQFF. The complete variable domain, with remaining parts taken from reference TRBV15 and TRBJ2-1, reads DAMVIQNPRYQVTQFGKPVTLSCSQTLNHNVMYWYQQKSSQAPKLLFHYYDKDFNNEADTPDNFQSRRPNTSFCFLDIRSPGLGDTAMYLCATSRGGTSGRSEQFFGPGTRLTVL.

V usage is TRBV11-2 and J usage is TRBJ2-1; 9 bases line up with TRBD1. Trimming cost V 5 bases and J 9 bases; bases outside gene matches: 11. The V gene's germline CDR1 is SGHAT and CDR2 FQNNGV. CDR3 length: 15 amino acids. CDR3 nucleotide sequence: TGTGCCAGCAGCACCGGGACAGGGATTTTCTTTGAGCAGTTCTTC. Residues: CASSTGTGIFFEQFF.

V usage is TRBV5-1 and J usage is TRBJ2-5; D not resolved. Germline V lookup: CDR1 SGHRS, CDR2 YFSETQ. The CDR3 runs 15 residues. V lost 3 bases and J 2 bases, leaving 14 bases between the germline ends. The CDR3 DNA sequence: TGCGCCAGCAGCTCCCTTGGAGTTTCTCAAGAGACCCAGTACTTC. Its protein is CASSSLGVSQETQYF.

This sequence joins TRBV18 and TRBJ1-4; TRBD1 matches at 9 bases. Trimming removed 3 bases from V and 8 bases from J; junction bases left unmatched: 7. This CDR3 contains 15 residues. Germline V lookup: CDR1 KGHSH, CDR2 LQKENI. CDR3 coding DNA: TGTGCCAGCTCACCGATGGGACAGGGTTACGAAAAACTGTTTTTT. Residues: CASSPMGQGYEKLFF.

This clone was counted only a few times. The chain combines TRBV3-1 (or the pseudogene TRBV3-2) with TRBJ1-5, with D maybe TRBD1 (6 bases). Germline V lookup: CDR1 LGHDT, CDR2 YNNKEL (reference sequence). V lost 3 bases and J lost 7, with 13 bases in between. The CDR3 is made up of 14 amino acids. The CDR3 DNA reads as TGTGCCAGCAGCCATTCGGGAAGGGGGCAGCCCCAGCATTTT. Protein sequence: CASSHSGRGQPQHF.

This sequence joins TRBV7-8 and TRBJ2-5, with TRBD1 identical over 9 bases. V lost 1 base to trimming and J lost 7 bases; unmatched junction nucleotides: 10. The CDR3 is 16 residues long. The germline CDR1 and CDR2 sequences are SGHVS and FQNEAQ. The CDR3 protein is CASSLVGTGTTRTQYF. In DNA form, the CDR3 reads TGTGCCAGCAGCTTAGTTGGGACAGGGACGACCCGGACCCAGTACTTC.

The chain recombines TRBV6-5 with TRBJ2-4, with no clear D. The V end was cut by 4 bases, the J end by 9 bases, with 19 bases between. Germline CDR1 MNHEY, CDR2 SVGAGI. CDR3 length equals 15 residues. CDR3 nucleotides: TGTGCCAGCAGTTTAACCGCAGGCCCCAGTACCATTCAGTACTTC. Translated, it gives CASSLTAGPSTIQYF.

This rearrangement joins TRBV18 to TRBJ2-2; maybe TRBD1 (7 bases). V was cut by 2 bases and J by 3 bases, with 10 bases left in between. This CDR3 is 15 amino acids long. From germline, CDR1 is KGHSH and CDR2 LQKENI. CDR3 protein: CASSPSRGDTGELFF. Here the CDR3 DNA reads TGTGCCAGCTCACCATCCAGGGGGGACACCGGGGAGCTGTTTTTT.

The rearrangement links TRBV9 to TRBJ2-7; possible D gene TRBD2, 5 bases. The germline V gene has CDR1 SGDLS and CDR2 YYNGEE. The V end lost 0 bases, the J end lost 3 bases, and 13 bases lay between the germline ends. The CDR3 has 15 residues. The CDR3 DNA is TGTGCCAGCAGCGTAGACGCGGGTGGATTCTACGAGCAGTACTTC. It encodes CASSVDAGGFYEQYF.

This clone was counted a single time. V gene TRBV6-5 combines with J gene TRBJ2-5; TRBD2 aligns across 10 bases. V shed 8 bases, J shed 4 bases, and the junction held 7 bases outside the gene matches. CDR3 size: 14 residues. CDR1 is MNHEY, CDR2 SVGAGI, per germline. This chain's CDR3 is CASGAGGPVETQYF. The CDR3 DNA reads TGTGCCAGCGGAGCGGGAGGGCCGGTAGAGACCCAGTACTTC.

V and J are TRBV13 and TRBJ2-7, with 11 bases matching TRBD2. CDR3 size: 15 residues. V gave up 6 bases and J gave up 1 base; unmatched junction bases: 5. The germline gives CDR1 PRHDT, CDR2 FYEKMQ (reference sequence). CDR3 nucleotides: TGTGCCAGCAGGCATAGGACTAGCGGGTCCTACGAGCAGTACTTC. Its protein is CASRHRTSGSYEQYF.

V is TRBV2 and J is TRBJ1-2, with TRBD1 matching 7 bases. Losses at the gene ends were 6 bases for V and 2 bases for J; bases not matched to a gene: 6. CDR1 is SNHLY, CDR2 FYNNEI, per germline. The CDR3 consists of 14 residues. The CDR3 nucleotides read TGTGCCAGCAGAAAACAGACAGGGAACTATGGCTACACCTTC. This codes for CASRKQTGNYGYTF. The whole variable domain, remainder taken from reference TRBV2 and TRBJ1-2, is EPEVTQTPSHQVTQMGQEVILRCVPISNHLYFYWYRQILGQKVEFLVSFYNNEISEKSEIFDDQFSVERPDGSNFTLKIRSTKLEDSAMYFCASRKQTGNYGYTFGSGTRLTVV.

The V gene is TRBV7-2, the J gene TRBJ2-7, with 9 bases aligning to TRBD2. CDR3 length: 18 amino acids. The trim removed 1 base at V and 3 bases at J, leaving 13 bases unmatched. Per germline, CDR1 SGHTA and CDR2 FQGNSA. As DNA, the CDR3 is TGTGCCAGCAGCTTAGAAGCGACTAGCGGAGTTCGACTCTACGAGCAGTACTTC. Its translation: CASSLEATSGVRLYEQYF. The whole variable domain, filled in from reference TRBV7-2 and TRBJ2-7, reads GAGVSQSPSNKVTEKGKDVELRCDPISGHTALYWYRQSLGQGLEFLIYFQGNSAPDKSGLPSDRFSAERTGGSVSTLTIQRTQQEDSAVYLCASSLEATSGVRLYEQYFGPGTRLTVT.

The table lists this clone with a few counts. J is TRBJ1-4 and V is TRBV4-3; TRBD1 is a possible D gene (5 bases). Germline CDR1 reads LGHNA; CDR2 reads YSLEER. The CDR3 has 14 residues. Trimming took 4 bases from V and 5 from J, leaving 11 bases between them. CDR3 bases: TGCGCCAGCAGCCGGACAAACCTAAATGAAAAACTGTTTTTT. Translating it yields CASSRTNLNEKLFF.

This clone was counted a single time. The J gene is TRBJ2-3, the V gene TRBV5-1; maybe TRBD2 (5 bases). CDR3 length equals 14 residues. The germline V gene encodes CDR1 SGHRS and CDR2 YFSETQ. Between the trimmed V and J ends, which lost 1 base and 2 bases, there was a span of 8 bases. The CDR3 is CASSLWETTDTQYF. DNA of the CDR3: TGCGCCAGCAGCTTGTGGGAGACCACAGATACGCAGTATTTT.

With respect to this clone: At one boundary the junction diverges from the germline segment, which might be a read error. This chain connects TRBV4-3 to TRBJ2-7; 9 nucleotides line up with TRBD1. The CDR3 extends over 13 amino acids. Germline V lookup: CDR1 LGHNA, CDR2 YSLEER. CDR3 loop: CASSQVDGTGLDF. Here the CDR3 DNA reads TGCGCCAGCAGCCAAGTTGATGGGACAGGGTTGGACTTC.

The chain links TRBV7-2 to TRBJ1-4; D is possibly TRBD1 (6 bases). The CDR3 extends over 14 amino acids. The germline gives CDR1 SGHTA, CDR2 FQGNSA. V lost 2 bases and J lost 8, with 12 bases in between. The CDR3 nucleotides are TGTGCCAGCAGCTTATCAGGGGCTGAAGAAAAACTGTTTTTT. It codes for CASSLSGAEEKLFF.

The gene calls are TRBV5-4 and TRBJ2-2, with D maybe TRBD2 (6 bases). The V end lost 4 bases, the J end lost 5 bases, and 15 bases lay between the germline ends. The V gene's germline CDR1 is SGHNT and CDR2 YYREEE (reference sequence). There are 15 residues in the CDR3. CDR3 residues: CASSRDFRRTGELFF. The CDR3 region has the DNA TGTGCCAGCAGCCGGGACTTCCGAAGGACCGGGGAGCTGTTTTTT.

The rearrangement joins TRBV18 to TRBJ1-1; 10 bases match TRBD1. This CDR3 is built from 16 residues. V gave up 2 bases and J gave up 5 bases; unmatched junction bases: 8. Germline-derived CDR1 and CDR2 are KGHSH and LQKENI. DNA of the CDR3: TGTGCCAGCTCACCAACAAGGACAGGGGGGGGGACTGAAGCTTTCTTT. Translated, it gives CASSPTRTGGGTEAFF.

The chain couples TRBV7-2 to TRBJ2-3; no firm D call. The CDR3 consists of 15 residues. CDR1 is SGHTA, CDR2 FQGNSA, per germline. Trimming cost V 4 bases and J 6 bases, with 17 bases left between them. This CDR3 reads CASSSSGRAADTQYF. The CDR3 DNA sequence: TGTGCCAGCAGCTCCTCCGGCAGAGCAGCGGATACGCAGTATTTT.